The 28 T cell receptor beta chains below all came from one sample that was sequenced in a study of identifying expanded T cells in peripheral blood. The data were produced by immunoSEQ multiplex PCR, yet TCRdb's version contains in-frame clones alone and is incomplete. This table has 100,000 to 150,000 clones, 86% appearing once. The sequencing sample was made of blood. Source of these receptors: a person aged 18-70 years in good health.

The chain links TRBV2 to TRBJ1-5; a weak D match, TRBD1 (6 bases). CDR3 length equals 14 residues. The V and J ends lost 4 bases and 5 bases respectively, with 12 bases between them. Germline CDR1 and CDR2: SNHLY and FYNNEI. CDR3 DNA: TGTGCCAGCAGTGCTCGACAGGACTATCAGCCCCAGCATTTT. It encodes CASSARQDYQPQHF.

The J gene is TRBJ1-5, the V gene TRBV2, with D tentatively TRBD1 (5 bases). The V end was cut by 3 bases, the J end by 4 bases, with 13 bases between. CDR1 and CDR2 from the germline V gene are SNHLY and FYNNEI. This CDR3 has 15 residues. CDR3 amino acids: CASSDEGMGNQPQHF. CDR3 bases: TGTGCCAGCAGTGACGAGGGGATGGGAAATCAGCCCCAGCATTTT.

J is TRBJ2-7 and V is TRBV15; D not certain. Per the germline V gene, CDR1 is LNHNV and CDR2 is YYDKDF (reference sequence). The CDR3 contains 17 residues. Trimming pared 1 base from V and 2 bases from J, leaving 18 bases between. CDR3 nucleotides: TGTGCCACCAGCAGAGGGGTCCAAGGCGGAAATGCCTACGAGCAGTACTTC. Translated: CATSRGVQGGNAYEQYF.

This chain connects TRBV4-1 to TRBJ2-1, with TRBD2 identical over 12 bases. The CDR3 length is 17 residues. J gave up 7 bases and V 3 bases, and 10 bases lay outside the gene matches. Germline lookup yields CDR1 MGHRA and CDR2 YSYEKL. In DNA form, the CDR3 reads TGCGCCAGCAGCCAGGGATTTGGACTAGCGGGACAGAATGAGCAGTTCTTC. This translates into CASSQGFGLAGQNEQFF.

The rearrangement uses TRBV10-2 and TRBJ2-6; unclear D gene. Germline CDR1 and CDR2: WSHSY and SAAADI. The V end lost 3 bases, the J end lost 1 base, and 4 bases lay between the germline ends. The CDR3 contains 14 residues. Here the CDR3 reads CASSEGSGANVLTF. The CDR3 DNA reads TGCGCCAGCAGTGAAGGTTCTGGGGCCAACGTCCTGACTTTC.

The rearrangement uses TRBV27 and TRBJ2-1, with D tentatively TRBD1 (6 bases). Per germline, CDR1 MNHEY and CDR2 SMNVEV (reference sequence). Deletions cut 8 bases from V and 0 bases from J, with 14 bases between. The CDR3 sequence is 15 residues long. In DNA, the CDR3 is TGTGCCAGCGGGGGCTCGGAGAGCTCCTACAATGAGCAGTTCTTC. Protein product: CASGGSESSYNEQFF.

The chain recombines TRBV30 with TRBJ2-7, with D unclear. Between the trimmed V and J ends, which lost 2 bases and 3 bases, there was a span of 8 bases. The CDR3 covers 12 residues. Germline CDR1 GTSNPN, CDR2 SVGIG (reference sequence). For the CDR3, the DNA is TGTGCCTGGAGTAGGGTAGTCTACGAGCAGTACTTC. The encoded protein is CAWSRVVYEQYF.

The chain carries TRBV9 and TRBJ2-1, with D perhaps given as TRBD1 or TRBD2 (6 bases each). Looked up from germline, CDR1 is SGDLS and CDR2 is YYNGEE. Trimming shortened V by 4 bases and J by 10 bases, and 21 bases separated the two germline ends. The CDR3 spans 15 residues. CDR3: CASSPPSGGLGEQFF. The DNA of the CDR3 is TGTGCCAGCAGCCCACCTAGTGGGGGGCTTGGAGAGCAGTTCTTC. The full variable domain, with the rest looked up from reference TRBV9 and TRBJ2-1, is DSGVTQTPKHLITATGQRVTLRCSPRSGDLSVYWYQQSLDQGLQFLIQYYNGEERAKGNILERFSAQQFPDLHSELNLSSLELGDSALYFCASSPPSGGLGEQFFGPGTRLTVL.

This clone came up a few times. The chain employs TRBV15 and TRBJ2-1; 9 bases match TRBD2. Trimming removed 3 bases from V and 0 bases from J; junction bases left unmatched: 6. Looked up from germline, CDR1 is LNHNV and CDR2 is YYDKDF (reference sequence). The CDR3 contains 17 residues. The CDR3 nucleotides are TGTGCCACCAGCAGGGGACTAGCCAAGAGCTCCTACAATGAGCAGTTCTTC. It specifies CATSRGLAKSSYNEQFF.

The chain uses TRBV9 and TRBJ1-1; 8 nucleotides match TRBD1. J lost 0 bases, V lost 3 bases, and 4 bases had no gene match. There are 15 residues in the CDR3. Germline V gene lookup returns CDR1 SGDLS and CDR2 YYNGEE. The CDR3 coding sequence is TGTGCCAGCAGCGAAGGACAGGGAGTGAACACTGAAGCTTTCTTT. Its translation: CASSEGQGVNTEAFF. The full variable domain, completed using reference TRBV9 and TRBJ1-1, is DSGVTQTPKHLITATGQRVTLRCSPRSGDLSVYWYQQSLDQGLQFLIQYYNGEERAKGNILERFSAQQFPDLHSELNLSSLELGDSALYFCASSEGQGVNTEAFFGQGTRLTVV.

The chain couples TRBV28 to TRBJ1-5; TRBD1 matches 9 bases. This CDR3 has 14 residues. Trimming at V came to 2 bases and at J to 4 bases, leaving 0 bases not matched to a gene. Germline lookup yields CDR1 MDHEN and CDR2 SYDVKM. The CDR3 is CASSLGQGNQPQHF. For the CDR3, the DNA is TGTGCCAGCAGTTTAGGACAGGGGAATCAGCCCCAGCATTTT.

DNA for the CDR3: TGTGCCAGCACCACCCGCTCGTCCCCAGGGGAGCTGTTTTTT. This codes for CASTTRSSPGELFF. The chain uses TRBV5-4 and TRBJ2-2; D remains ambiguous. CDR1 and CDR2 from the germline V gene are SGHNT and YYREEE (reference sequence). The CDR3 totals 14 residues. Trimming left V 6 bases short and J 8 bases short, with 17 bases between.

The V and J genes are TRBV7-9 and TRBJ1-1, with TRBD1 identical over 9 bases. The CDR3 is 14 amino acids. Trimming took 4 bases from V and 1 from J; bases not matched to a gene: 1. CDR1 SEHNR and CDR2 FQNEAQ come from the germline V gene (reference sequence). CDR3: CASSSGQGNTEAFF. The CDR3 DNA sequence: TGTGCCAGCAGCTCGGGACAGGGGAACACTGAAGCTTTCTTT.

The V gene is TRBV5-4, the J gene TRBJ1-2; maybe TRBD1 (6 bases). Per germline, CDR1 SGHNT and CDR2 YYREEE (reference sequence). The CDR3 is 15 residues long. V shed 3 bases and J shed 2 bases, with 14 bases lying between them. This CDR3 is CASSWFDRTNYGYTF. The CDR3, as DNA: TGTGCCAGCAGCTGGTTCGACAGGACAAACTATGGCTACACCTTC. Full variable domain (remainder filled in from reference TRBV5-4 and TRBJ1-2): ETGVTQSPTHLIKTRGQQVTLRCSSQSGHNTVSWYQQALGQGPQFIFQYYREEENGRGNFPPRFSGLQFPNYSSELNVNALELDDSALYLCASSWFDRTNYGYTFGSGTRLTVV.

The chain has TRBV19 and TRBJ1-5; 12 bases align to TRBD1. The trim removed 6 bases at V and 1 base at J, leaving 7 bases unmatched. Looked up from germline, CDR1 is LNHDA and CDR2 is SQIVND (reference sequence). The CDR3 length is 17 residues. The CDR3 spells CASSLGTGGVSNQPQHF. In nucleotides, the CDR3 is TGTGCCAGTAGCTTGGGGACAGGGGGCGTCAGCAATCAGCCCCAGCATTTT. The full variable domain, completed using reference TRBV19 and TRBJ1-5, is DGGITQSPKYLFRKEGQNVTLSCEQNLNHDAMYWYRQDPGQGLRLIYYSQIVNDFQKGDIAEGYSVSREKKESFPLTVTSAQKNPTAFYLCASSLGTGGVSNQPQHFGDGTRLSIL.

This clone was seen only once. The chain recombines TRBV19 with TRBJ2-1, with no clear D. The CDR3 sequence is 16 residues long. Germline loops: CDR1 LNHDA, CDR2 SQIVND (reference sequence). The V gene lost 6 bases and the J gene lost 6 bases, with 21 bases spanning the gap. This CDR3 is CASSAQTATLLNEQFF. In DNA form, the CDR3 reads TGTGCCAGTAGCGCACAGACTGCAACCCTCCTCAATGAGCAGTTCTTC.

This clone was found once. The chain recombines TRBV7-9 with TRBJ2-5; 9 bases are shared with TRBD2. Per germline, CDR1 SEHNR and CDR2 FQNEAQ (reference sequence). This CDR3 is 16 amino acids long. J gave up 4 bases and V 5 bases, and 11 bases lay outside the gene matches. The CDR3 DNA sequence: TGTGCCAGCAGCCCCGGAGGGAGCGGGGGGACAGAGACCCAGTACTTC. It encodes CASSPGGSGGTETQYF.

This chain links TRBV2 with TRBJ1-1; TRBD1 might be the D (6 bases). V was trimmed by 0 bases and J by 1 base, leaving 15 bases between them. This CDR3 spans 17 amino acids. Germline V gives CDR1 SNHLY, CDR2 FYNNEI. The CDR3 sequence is CASSEALLGATNTEAFF. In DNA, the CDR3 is TGTGCCAGCAGTGAAGCGCTTCTGGGGGCTACGAACACTGAAGCTTTCTTT.

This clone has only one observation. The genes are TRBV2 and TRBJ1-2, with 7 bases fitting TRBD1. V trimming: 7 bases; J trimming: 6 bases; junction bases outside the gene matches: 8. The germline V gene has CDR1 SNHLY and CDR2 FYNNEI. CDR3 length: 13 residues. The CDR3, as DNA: TGTGCCAGCAAACAAGACAGGGACCATGGCTACACCTTC. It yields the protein CASKQDRDHGYTF. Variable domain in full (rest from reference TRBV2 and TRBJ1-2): EPEVTQTPSHQVTQMGQEVILRCVPISNHLYFYWYRQILGQKVEFLVSFYNNEISEKSEIFDDQFSVERPDGSNFTLKIRSTKLEDSAMYFCASKQDRDHGYTFGSGTRLTVV.

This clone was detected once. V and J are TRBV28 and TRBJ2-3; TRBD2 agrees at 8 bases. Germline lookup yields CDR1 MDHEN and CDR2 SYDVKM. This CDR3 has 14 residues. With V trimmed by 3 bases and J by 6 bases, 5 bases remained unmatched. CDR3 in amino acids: CASSFPAGADTQYF. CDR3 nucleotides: TGTGCCAGCAGTTTCCCAGCGGGGGCGGATACGCAGTATTTT. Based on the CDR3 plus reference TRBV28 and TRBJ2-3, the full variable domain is DVKVTQSSRYLVKRTGEKVFLECVQDMDHENMFWYRQDPGLGLRLIYFSYDVKMKEKGDIPEGYSVSREKKERFSLILESASTNQTSMYLCASSFPAGADTQYFGPGTRLTVL.

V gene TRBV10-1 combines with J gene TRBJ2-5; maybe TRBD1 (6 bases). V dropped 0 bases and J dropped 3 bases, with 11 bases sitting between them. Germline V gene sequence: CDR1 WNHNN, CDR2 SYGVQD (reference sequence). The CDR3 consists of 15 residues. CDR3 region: CASSESAGAEETQYF. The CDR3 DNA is TGCGCCAGCAGTGAGTCGGCAGGGGCCGAAGAGACCCAGTACTTC.

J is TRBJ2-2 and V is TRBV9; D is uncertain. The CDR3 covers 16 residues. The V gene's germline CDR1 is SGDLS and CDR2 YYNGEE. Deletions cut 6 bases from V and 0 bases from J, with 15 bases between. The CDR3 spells CASNLMVDPNTGELFF. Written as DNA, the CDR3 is TGTGCCAGCAACTTAATGGTGGACCCGAACACCGGGGAGCTGTTTTTT.

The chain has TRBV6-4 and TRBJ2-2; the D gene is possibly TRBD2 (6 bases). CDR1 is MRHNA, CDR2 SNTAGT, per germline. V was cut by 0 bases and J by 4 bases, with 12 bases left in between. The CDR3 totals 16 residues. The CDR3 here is CASSDSIKGGTGELFF. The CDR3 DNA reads TGTGCCAGCAGTGACTCTATTAAGGGAGGCACCGGGGAGCTGTTTTTT.

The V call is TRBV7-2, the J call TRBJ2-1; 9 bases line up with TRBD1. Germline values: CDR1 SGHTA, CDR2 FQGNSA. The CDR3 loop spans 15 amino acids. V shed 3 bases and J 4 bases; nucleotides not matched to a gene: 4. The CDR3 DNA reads TGTGCCAGCAGCTTGGAGGGGACAGGGTACAATGAGCAGTTCTTC. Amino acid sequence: CASSLEGTGYNEQFF.

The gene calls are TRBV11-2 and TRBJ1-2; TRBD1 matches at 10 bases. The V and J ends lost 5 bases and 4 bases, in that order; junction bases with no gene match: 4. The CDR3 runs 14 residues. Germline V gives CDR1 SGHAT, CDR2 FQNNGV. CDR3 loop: CASSPRTGGYGYTF. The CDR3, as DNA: TGTGCCAGCAGCCCCCGGACAGGGGGCTATGGCTACACCTTC.

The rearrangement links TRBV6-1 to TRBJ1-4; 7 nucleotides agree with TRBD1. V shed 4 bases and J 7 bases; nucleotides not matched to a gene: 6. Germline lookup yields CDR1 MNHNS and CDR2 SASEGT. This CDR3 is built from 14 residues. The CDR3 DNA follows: TGTGCCAGCAGTGGGGGACAGTTCAGTGAAAAACTGTTTTTT. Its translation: CASSGGQFSEKLFF.

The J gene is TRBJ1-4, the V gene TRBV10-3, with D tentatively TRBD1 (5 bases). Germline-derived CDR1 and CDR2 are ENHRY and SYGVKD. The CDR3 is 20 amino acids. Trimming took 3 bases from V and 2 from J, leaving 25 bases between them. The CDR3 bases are TGTGCCATCAGTGATCAATTGGGGTCAGGGAGAGGGACTACTAATGAAAAACTGTTTTTT. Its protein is CAISDQLGSGRGTTNEKLFF.

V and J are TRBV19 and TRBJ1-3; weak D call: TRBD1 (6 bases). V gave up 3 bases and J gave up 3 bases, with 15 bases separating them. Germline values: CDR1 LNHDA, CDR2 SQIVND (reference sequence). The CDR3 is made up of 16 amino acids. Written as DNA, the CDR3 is TGTGCCAGTAGTATGGCACCTAACAGGGATGGAAACACCATATATTTT. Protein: CASSMAPNRDGNTIYF.